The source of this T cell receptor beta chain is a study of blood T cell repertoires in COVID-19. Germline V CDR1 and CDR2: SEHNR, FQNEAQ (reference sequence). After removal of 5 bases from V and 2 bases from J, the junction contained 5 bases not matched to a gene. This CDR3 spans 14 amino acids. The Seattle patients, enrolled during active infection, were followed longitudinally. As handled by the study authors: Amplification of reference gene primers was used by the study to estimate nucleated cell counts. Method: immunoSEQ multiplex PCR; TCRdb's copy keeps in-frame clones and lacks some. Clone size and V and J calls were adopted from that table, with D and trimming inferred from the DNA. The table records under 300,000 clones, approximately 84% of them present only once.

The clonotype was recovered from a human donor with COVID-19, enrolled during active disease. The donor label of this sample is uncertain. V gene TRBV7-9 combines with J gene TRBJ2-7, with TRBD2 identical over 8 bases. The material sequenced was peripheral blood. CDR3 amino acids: CASSPGGEAYEQYF. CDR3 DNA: TGTGCCAGCAGCCCGGGGGGGGAAGCCTACGAGCAGTACTTC.